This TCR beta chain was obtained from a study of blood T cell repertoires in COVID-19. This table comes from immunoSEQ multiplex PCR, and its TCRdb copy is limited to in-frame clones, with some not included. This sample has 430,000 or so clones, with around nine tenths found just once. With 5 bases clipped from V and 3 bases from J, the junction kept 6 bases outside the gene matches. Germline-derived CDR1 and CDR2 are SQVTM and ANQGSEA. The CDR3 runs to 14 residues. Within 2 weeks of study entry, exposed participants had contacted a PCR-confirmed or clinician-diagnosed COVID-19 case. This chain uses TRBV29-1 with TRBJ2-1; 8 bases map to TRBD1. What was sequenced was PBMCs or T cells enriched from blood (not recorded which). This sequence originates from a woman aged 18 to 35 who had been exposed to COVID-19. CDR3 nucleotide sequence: TGCAGCGTTTCCGACAGGGGTCGCTACAATGAGCAGTTCTTC. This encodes CSVSDRGRYNEQFF.